The next 5 T cell receptor beta chains were all read from a single sample in a study of beta chain features in type 1 diabetes. TCRB transcripts that were expressed got sequenced, as all of the isolated RNA had been reverse transcribed. Using immunoSEQ multiplex PCR, the repertoire was profiled, and TCRdb retains in-frame clones only, with some absent. The sample yields about 930,000 clones, 15% to 20% seen once. The sample was naive CD4+ T cells from blood. All receptors come from a woman under 30 in good health.

The chain joins TRBV28 to TRBJ1-5, with 7 bases matching TRBD1. The length of the CDR3 is 15 residues. The V and J ends lost 5 bases and 3 bases, in that order; junction bases with no gene match: 7. Germline values: CDR1 MDHEN, CDR2 SYDVKM. The CDR3 loop is CASSPGDSYNQPQHF. The CDR3 region has the DNA TGTGCCAGCAGTCCGGGGGACAGTTACAATCAGCCCCAGCATTTT.

V is TRBV4-2 and J is TRBJ1-1; the D is unclear. Trimming left V 1 base short and J 6 bases short, with 9 bases between. CDR1 and CDR2 (germline): LGHNA, YNFKEQ. The CDR3 loop spans 13 amino acids. CDR3 DNA sequence: TGTGCCAGCAGCCAAGTTGGCATAGCTGAAGCTTTCTTT. Its protein product is CASSQVGIAEAFF.

The chain uses TRBV7-9 and TRBJ2-1; TRBD2 is a possible D gene (5 bases). Trimming took off 3 bases at V and 8 bases at J, with 11 bases between the two ends. The V gene's germline CDR1 is SEHNR and CDR2 FQNEAQ (reference sequence). This CDR3 has 13 residues. Here the CDR3 DNA reads TGTGCCAGCAGCTTTGAACAAGCGGATGAGCAGTTCTTC. This sequence encodes CASSFEQADEQFF.

This chain connects TRBV29-1 to TRBJ1-2; 8 nucleotides agree with TRBD1. V was pared by 0 bases and J by 0 bases, with 12 bases of the junction left unmatched. Germline CDR1 SQVTM, CDR2 ANQGSEA. There are 18 residues in the CDR3. The CDR3 spells CSVEDFETGGGTNYGYTF. In DNA, the CDR3 is TGCAGCGTTGAAGATTTTGAAACAGGGGGTGGTACTAACTATGGCTACACCTTC.

This clone came up once. The genes are TRBV5-1 and TRBJ2-5; D gene ambiguous. Trimming cost V 4 bases and J 3 bases, with 7 bases left between them. CDR3 size: 12 residues. Germline V lookup: CDR1 SGHRS, CDR2 YFSETQ. Written as DNA, the CDR3 is TGCGCCAGCAGCGCAAATGAAGAGACCCAGTACTTC. Translating gives CASSANEETQYF.